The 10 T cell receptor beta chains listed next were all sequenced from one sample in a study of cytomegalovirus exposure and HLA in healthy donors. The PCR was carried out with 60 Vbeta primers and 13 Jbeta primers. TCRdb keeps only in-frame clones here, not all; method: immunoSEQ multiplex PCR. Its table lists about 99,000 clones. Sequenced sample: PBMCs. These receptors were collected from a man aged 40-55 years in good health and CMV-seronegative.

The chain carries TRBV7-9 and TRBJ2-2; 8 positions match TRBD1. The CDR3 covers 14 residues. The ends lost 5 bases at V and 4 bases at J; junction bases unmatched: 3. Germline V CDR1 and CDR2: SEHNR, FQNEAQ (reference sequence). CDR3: CASSRTGSTGELFF. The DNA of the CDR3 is TGTGCCAGCAGCAGGACAGGGTCCACCGGGGAGCTGTTTTTT.

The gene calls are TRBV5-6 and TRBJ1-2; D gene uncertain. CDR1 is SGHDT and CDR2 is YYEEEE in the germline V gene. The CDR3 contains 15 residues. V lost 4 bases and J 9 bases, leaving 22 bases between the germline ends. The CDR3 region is CASSTDGIGSNRYTF. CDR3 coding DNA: TGTGCCAGCAGCACAGACGGTATCGGGAGCAATCGCTACACCTTC.

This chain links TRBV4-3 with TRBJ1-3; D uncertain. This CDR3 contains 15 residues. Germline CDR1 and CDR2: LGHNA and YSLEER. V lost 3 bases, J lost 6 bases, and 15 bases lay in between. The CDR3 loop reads CASSQGGGMINTIYF. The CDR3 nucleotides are TGCGCCAGCAGCCAGGGAGGAGGGATGATAAACACCATATATTTT.

CDR3 residues: CSVVEDRGYEQYF. CDR3 bases: TGCAGCGTTGTCGAGGACAGGGGCTACGAGCAGTACTTC. V and J are TRBV29-1 and TRBJ2-7; TRBD1 matches at 9 bases. Trimming took 4 bases from V and 3 from J; bases not matched to a gene: 4. CDR3 size: 13 residues. Germline V gene sequence: CDR1 SQVTM, CDR2 ANQGSEA.

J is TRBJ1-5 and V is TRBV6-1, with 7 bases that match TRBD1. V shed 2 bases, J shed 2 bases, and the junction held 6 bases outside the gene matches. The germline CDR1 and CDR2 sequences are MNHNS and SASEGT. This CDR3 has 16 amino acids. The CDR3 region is CASSEQGGAGNQPQHF. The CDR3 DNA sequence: TGTGCCAGCAGTGAACAGGGGGGCGCCGGCAATCAGCCCCAGCATTTT.

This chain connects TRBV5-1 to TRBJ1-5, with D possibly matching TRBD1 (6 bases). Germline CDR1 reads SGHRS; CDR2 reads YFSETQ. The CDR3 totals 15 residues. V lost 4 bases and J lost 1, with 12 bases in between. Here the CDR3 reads CASSPSDRSNQPQHF. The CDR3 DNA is TGCGCCAGCAGCCCTTCGGACAGAAGCAATCAGCCCCAGCATTTT.

CDR3 residues: CASSAGTAADTQYF. CDR3 DNA sequence: TGTGCCAGTAGTGCGGGTACAGCGGCAGATACGCAGTATTTT. V and J are TRBV19 and TRBJ2-3; perhaps TRBD2 as D (5 bases). CDR1 and CDR2 from the germline V gene are LNHDA and SQIVND (reference sequence). This CDR3 is built from 14 residues. V was clipped by 5 bases and J by 4 bases, with 13 bases between them.

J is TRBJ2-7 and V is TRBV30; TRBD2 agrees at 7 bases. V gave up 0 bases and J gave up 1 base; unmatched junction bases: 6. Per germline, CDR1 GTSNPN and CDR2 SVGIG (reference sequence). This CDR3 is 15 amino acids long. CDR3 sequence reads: CAWSVGGSPSYEQYF. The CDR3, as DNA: TGTGCCTGGAGTGTTGGCGGGAGTCCTTCCTACGAGCAGTACTTC. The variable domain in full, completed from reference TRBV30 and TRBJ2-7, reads SQTIHQWPATLVQPVGSPLSLECTVEGTSNPNLYWYRQAAGRGLQLLFYSVGIGQISSEVPQNLSASRPQDRQFILSSKKLLLSDSGFYLCAWSVGGSPSYEQYFGPGTRLTVT.

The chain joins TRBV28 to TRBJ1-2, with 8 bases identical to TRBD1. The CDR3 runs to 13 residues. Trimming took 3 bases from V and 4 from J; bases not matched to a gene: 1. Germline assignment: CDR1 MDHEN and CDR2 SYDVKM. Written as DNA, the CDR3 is TGTGCCAGCAGTTTGACAGGGGCCTATGGCTACACCTTC. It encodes CASSLTGAYGYTF.

CDR3 nucleotide sequence: TGTGCCAGCAGCTCCGGAGTTGGCTACACCTTC. Translating gives CASSSGVGYTF. V usage is TRBV7-2 and J usage is TRBJ1-2; D not certain. Germline lookup yields CDR1 SGHTA and CDR2 FQGNSA. V was clipped by 4 bases and J by 7 bases, with 7 bases between them. The CDR3 runs to 11 residues. The whole variable domain, remainder taken from reference TRBV7-2 and TRBJ1-2, is GAGVSQSPSNKVTEKGKDVELRCDPISGHTALYWYRQSLGQGLEFLIYFQGNSAPDKSGLPSDRFSAERTGGSVSTLTIQRTQQEDSAVYLCASSSGVGYTFGSGTRLTVV.